Listed here is a single T cell receptor (beta chain). What it recognizes is unknown. Germline V gene lookup returns CDR1 SGDLS and CDR2 YYNGEE. CDR3 length: 17 residues. V was clipped by 4 bases and J by 3 bases, with 23 bases between them. Time point noted: week 47, end of study. Every vaccination contained 300 ug of the mutant IDH1 20-mer peptide and was paired with topical imiquimod. The data stem from a study of a mutant IDH1 vaccine in newly diagnosed glioma. As for the study in general: Beginning 4-6 weeks after radiotherapy alone, or with temozolomide cycles, vaccination took place. Previous care, which was radiotherapy, temozolomide, or both, most often involved both. Week 35 held visit V12, while week 47 held visit V13. Broader study findings: Patients mounted vaccine-induced immune responses in just over 90% of cases.

Clones were sequenced by immunoSEQ multiplex PCR, and TCRdb holds only the in-frame ones, with some missing. The sample contains about 94,000 clones, approximately 89% of which appear only once. The chain combines TRBV9 with TRBJ2-7; possibly TRBD1 for D (6 bases). The sequence was collected from a woman aged 50 to 65 with glioma. Specimen: PBMCs, collected from a glioma patient whose treatment included an IDH1 peptide vaccine. CDR3 residues: CASSPAPTGTKRYEQYF. CDR3 DNA sequence: TGTGCCAGCAGCCCTGCCCCGACCGGGACAAAGCGCTACGAGCAGTACTTC.